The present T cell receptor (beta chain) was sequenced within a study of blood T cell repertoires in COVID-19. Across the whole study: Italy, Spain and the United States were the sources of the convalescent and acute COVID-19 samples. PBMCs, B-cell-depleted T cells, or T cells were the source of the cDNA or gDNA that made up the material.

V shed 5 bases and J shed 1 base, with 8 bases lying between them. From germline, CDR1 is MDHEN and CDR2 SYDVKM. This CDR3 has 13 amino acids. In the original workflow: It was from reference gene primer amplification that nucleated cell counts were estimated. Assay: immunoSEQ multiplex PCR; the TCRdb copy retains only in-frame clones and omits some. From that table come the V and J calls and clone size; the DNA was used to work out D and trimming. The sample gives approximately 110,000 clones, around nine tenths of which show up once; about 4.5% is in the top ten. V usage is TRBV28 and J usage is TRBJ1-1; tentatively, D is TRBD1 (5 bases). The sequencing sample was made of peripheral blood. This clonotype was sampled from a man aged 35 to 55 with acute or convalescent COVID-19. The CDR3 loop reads CASSQGSNTEAFF. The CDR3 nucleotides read TGTGCCAGCAGTCAGGGATCGAACACTGAAGCTTTCTTT.